A single sample is the source of the 2 T cell receptor beta chains below, sequenced in a study of CD4 T cell repertoires in COVID-19. These memory T cells were uncultured and sequenced directly after ex vivo isolation. Method: immunoSEQ multiplex PCR; TCRdb's copy keeps in-frame clones and lacks some. The sample includes 23,000 or so clones, roughly 84% of them seen just once. The starting material was central memory CD4+ T cells from blood, obtained before the COVID-19 pandemic. These receptors were obtained from a human donor who had COVID-19.

This clone was counted a single time. The CDR3 here is CASSLNSDVGNSPLHF. The CDR3 bases are TGCGCCAGCAGCCTCAATAGCGACGTGGGAAATTCACCCCTCCACTTT. V and J are TRBV5-1 and TRBJ1-6; D gene uncertain. The CDR3 is 16 amino acids. V dropped 4 bases and J dropped 7 bases, with 18 bases sitting between them. The germline V gene has CDR1 SGHRS and CDR2 YFSETQ.

The chain links TRBV29-1 to TRBJ2-3, with 7 bases lining up with TRBD1. CDR1 is SQVTM, CDR2 ANQGSEA, per germline. The CDR3 length is 11 residues. The CDR3 reads CSSLRDRTQYF. CDR3 nucleotide sequence: TGCAGTTCCCTCCGGGACAGAACGCAGTATTTT.